The 32 T cell receptor beta chains listed next were all sequenced from one sample in a study of tumor-infiltrating lymphocytes in glioblastoma multiforme. Three nested ARM-PCR rounds with V-beta and C-beta primers built TCRB libraries. TCRdb processed the multiplex PCR reads anew with MiXCR; each CDR3 protein has one entry. The repertoire holds almost 15,000 distinct CDR3 sequences, with roughly 74% as singletons. The sequenced sample consisted of brain tumor tissue. These receptors were collected from a male donor with glioblastoma.

This clonotype came up a few times. This chain links TRBV11-3 with TRBJ2-1; 11 bases are shared with TRBD2. In germline, CDR1 is SGHNT, CDR2 YENEEA. The trim removed 5 bases at V and 5 bases at J, leaving 5 bases unmatched. CDR3 length equals 15 residues. The CDR3, as DNA: TGTGCCAGCAGCCATACTAGCGGGGGAAACAATGAGCAGTTCTTC. Amino acid sequence: CASSHTSGGNNEQFF.

To note about this clonotype: With a much larger clone just one base away, this may be a read error. The J gene is TRBJ2-2, the V gene TRBV11-3; TRBD1 matches at 7 bases. The CDR3 is 14 amino acids. CDR1 is SGHNT and CDR2 is YENEEA in the germline V gene. The CDR3 DNA sequence: TGTGTCAGCAGCCGACGCCAGGGGGCCGGGGAGCTGTTTTTT. Translated, it gives CVSSRRQGAGELFF.

This clonotype was detected once. The chain recombines TRBV11-3 with TRBJ2-1, with a tentative D call TRBD2 (8 bases). The CDR3 covers 16 residues. Per the germline V gene, CDR1 is SGHNT and CDR2 is YENEEA. The V end lost 3 bases, the J end lost 9 bases, and 21 bases lay between the germline ends. In nucleotides, the CDR3 is TGTGCCAGCAGCTTGGGCGGGGGGAGCGGGGACAGTGAGCAGTTCTTC. Its protein is CASSLGGGSGDSEQFF.

The chain links TRBV5-5 to TRBJ2-7, with D perhaps matching TRBD1 (6 bases). CDR3 size: 13 residues. Germline CDR1 is SGHKS and CDR2 is YYEKEE (reference sequence). Between the trimmed V and J ends, which lost 4 bases and 4 bases, there was a span of 12 bases. The CDR3 DNA is TGTGCCAGCAGCCCCGGACAGAAATACGAGCAGTACTTC. This gives the protein CASSPGQKYEQYF.

This clonotype was recorded only once. V usage is TRBV5-4 and J usage is TRBJ2-3; 10 bases map to TRBD2. The germline CDR1 and CDR2 sequences are SGHNT and YYREEE (reference sequence). Trimming took 9 bases from V and 2 from J; bases not matched to a gene: 12. This CDR3 is 16 amino acids long. The CDR3 loop reads CANRSSGSLHTDTQYF. The CDR3 DNA is TGTGCCAACAGGTCTAGCGGGAGTCTGCACACAGATACGCAGTATTTT.

This clonotype was counted at least ten times. The chain employs TRBV2 and TRBJ1-4; D is perhaps TRBD1 (6 bases). The CDR3 extends over 12 amino acids. Trimming cost V 4 bases and J 14 bases, with 14 bases left between them. Germline V gene lookup returns CDR1 SNHLY and CDR2 FYNNEI. In DNA, the CDR3 is TGTGCCAGCAGTGCAGAACAGGGATTTCTGTTTTTT. Translation: CASSAEQGFLFF.

With respect to this clonotype: An end of the junction does not agree with germline; a read error may underlie this. The chain couples TRBV11-3 to TRBJ2-1, with D perhaps assigned TRBD1 or TRBD2 (5 bases each). The V gene's germline CDR1 is SGHNT and CDR2 YENEEA. This CDR3 region has 11 residues. Here the CDR3 DNA reads TGTGCCAGCAGCATCGGACGGGGACCTGTCTTC. Residues: CASSIGRGPVF. Full variable domain (missing parts from reference TRBV11-3 and TRBJ2-1): EAGVVQSPRYKIIEKKQPVAFWCNPISGHNTLYWYLQNLGQGPELLIRYENEEAVDDSQLPKDRFSAERLKGVDSTLKIQPAELGDSAVYLCASSIGRGPVFGPGTRLTVL.

In regard to this clonotype: Mismatch with germline at one junction end may stem from a read error. V and J are TRBV14 and TRBJ2-3, with 7 bases that match TRBD1. Germline-derived CDR1 and CDR2 are SGHDN and FVKESK. The CDR3 spans 16 residues. In DNA form, the CDR3 reads TGTGCCAGCAGCCAAGAGACAGGGTACGAGAAAGATGCGCAGTATTTT. Translation: CASSQETGYEKDAQYF.

The V and J genes are TRBV20-1 and TRBJ1-6; 9 bases fit TRBD1. The CDR3 length is 16 residues. With V trimmed by 2 bases and J by 8 bases, 10 bases remained unmatched. The germline V gene encodes CDR1 DFQATT and CDR2 SNEGSKA (reference sequence). This chain's CDR3 is CSARSATGGADSPLHF. The CDR3 DNA reads TGCAGTGCTAGATCTGCAACAGGGGGCGCGGATTCACCCCTCCACTTT.

This clonotype appeared a single time. The genes are TRBV5-1 and TRBJ2-5, with D perhaps matching TRBD2 (6 bases). CDR1 is SGHRS, CDR2 YFSETQ, per germline. This CDR3 is 13 amino acids long. For the CDR3, the DNA is TGCACTAGCAGCTTAGGGACCGAAGAGACCCAGTACTTC. Translating gives CTSSLGTEETQYF.

The chain joins TRBV20-1 to TRBJ2-7; 10 bases fit TRBD2. V lost 5 bases and J lost 0; bases outside the gene matches: 7. This CDR3 region has 15 residues. CDR1 is DFQATT, CDR2 SNEGSKA, per germline (reference sequence). The CDR3 spells CSAHSGTSASYEQYF. CDR3 sequence (DNA): TGCAGTGCTCATTCAGGGACTAGCGCCTCCTACGAGCAGTACTTC.

Remarks on this clonotype: The junction shows a germline mismatch at one end, possibly a read error. The rearrangement joins TRBV11-2 to TRBJ1-1, with no clear D. Germline loops: CDR1 SGHAT, CDR2 FQNNGV. The CDR3 covers 13 residues. The CDR3 loop is CASTLGLGVKTFF. The CDR3 DNA is TGTGCCAGCACCTTAGGGCTTGGAGTGAAAACTTTCTTT.

The chain employs TRBV11-2 and TRBJ1-6, with D uncertain. The CDR3 totals 12 residues. The germline V gene has CDR1 SGHAT and CDR2 FQNNGV. V was clipped by 3 bases and J by 10 bases, with 7 bases between them. The CDR3 DNA sequence: TGTGCCAGCAGCTTTAATGGGTCACCCCTCCACTTT. It is translated as CASSFNGSPLHF.

To note about this clonotype: The junction shows a germline mismatch at one end, possibly a read error. The gene calls are TRBV28 and TRBJ2-7; 11 nucleotides line up with TRBD2. Germline assignment: CDR1 MDHEN and CDR2 SYDVKM. The CDR3 has 14 residues. CDR3 nucleotide sequence: TGTGCCTGCAGCCTACTAGCGGGAGCGTACGAGCGGTACTTC. The encoded protein is CACSLLAGAYERYF. Full variable domain (rest looked up from reference TRBV28 and TRBJ2-7): DVKVTQSSRYLVKRTGEKVFLECVQDMDHENMFWYRQDPGLGLRLIYFSYDVKMKEKGDIPEGYSVSREKKERFSLILESASTNQTSMYLCACSLLAGAYERYFGPGTRLTVT.

The chain links TRBV20-1 to TRBJ2-4; either TRBD1 or TRBD2 may supply D (6 bases each). Germline lookup yields CDR1 DFQATT and CDR2 SNEGSKA (reference sequence). CDR3 length equals 14 residues. The germline V and J ends were trimmed by 3 bases and 0 bases, with 9 bases remaining between them. The CDR3 nucleotides read TGCAGTGCTAGGAGGGGGGTAGCCAAAAACATTCAGTACTTC. Amino acids: CSARRGVAKNIQYF.

This clonotype was observed a single time. The chain employs TRBV11-3 and TRBJ2-1; D is tentatively TRBD1 or TRBD2 (6 bases each). Deletions cut 2 bases from V and 7 bases from J, with 15 bases between. Germline lookup yields CDR1 SGHNT and CDR2 YENEEA. This CDR3 comprises 15 residues. The CDR3 DNA reads TGTGCCAGCAGCTTAATGGTGGGGGGCGATAATGAGCAGTTCTTC. This codes for CASSLMVGGDNEQFF.

Of note for this clonotype: Germline is not matched at one junction end, which may reflect a read error. This chain links TRBV11-3 with TRBJ2-1; D gene unclear. The length of the CDR3 is 12 residues. Per germline, CDR1 SGHNT and CDR2 YENEEA. This CDR3 is CASSLVPYEPLF. The CDR3 DNA sequence: TGTGCCAGCAGCTTAGTTCCCTATGAGCCGCTCTTC. The full variable domain, with the rest looked up from reference TRBV11-3 and TRBJ2-1, is EAGVVQSPRYKIIEKKQPVAFWCNPISGHNTLYWYLQNLGQGPELLIRYENEEAVDDSQLPKDRFSAERLKGVDSTLKIQPAELGDSAVYLCASSLVPYEPLFGPGTRLTVL.

The J gene is TRBJ2-2, the V gene TRBV29-1; D possibly corresponds to TRBD1 (6 bases). This CDR3 is 13 amino acids long. Per the germline V gene, CDR1 is SQVTM and CDR2 is ANQGSEA. Trimming shortened V by 7 bases and J by 0 bases, and 9 bases separated the two germline ends. The CDR3 protein is CSARTANTGELFF. CDR3 nucleotides: TGCAGCGCCCGGACAGCGAACACCGGGGAGCTGTTTTTT.

The chain joins TRBV6-6 to TRBJ1-3, with a possible D match to TRBD1 (5 bases). V lost 6 bases, J lost 2 bases, and 14 bases lay in between. Germline V gene sequence: CDR1 MNHNY, CDR2 SVGAGI (reference sequence). The length of the CDR3 is 15 residues. The CDR3 here is CASRNDAGTGNTIYF. CDR3 sequence (DNA): TGTGCCAGCAGGAACGACGCAGGGACTGGAAACACCATATATTTT.

The rearrangement links TRBV11-2 to TRBJ1-4; no clear D. In germline, CDR1 is SGHAT, CDR2 FQNNGV. This CDR3 has 17 amino acids. Between the trimmed V and J ends, which lost 0 bases and 0 bases, there was a span of 11 bases. The CDR3 nucleotides read TGTGCCAGCAGCTTAGAGCCCAGTTTTACAACTAATGAAAAACTGTTTTTT. Its translation: CASSLEPSFTTNEKLFF.

The gene calls are TRBV11-2 and TRBJ1-1; no clear D gene. Germline-derived CDR1 and CDR2 are SGHAT and FQNNGV. Trimming took off 2 bases at V and 0 bases at J, with 4 bases between the two ends. The CDR3 extends over 13 amino acids. The CDR3 nucleotides are TGTGCCAGCAGCTTAACCCTGAACACTGAAGCTTTCTTT. This codes for CASSLTLNTEAFF. Based on the CDR3 plus reference TRBV11-2 and TRBJ1-1, the full variable domain is EAGVAQSPRYKIIEKRQSVAFWCNPISGHATLYWYQQILGQGPKLLIQFQNNGVVDDSQLPKDRFSAERLKGVDSTLKIQPAKLEDSAVYLCASSLTLNTEAFFGQGTRLTVV.

For this clonotype: Possible read error: a much larger clone is one base away. The CDR3 nucleotides are TGCAGTGCTAGCAATCGGGTAGACTACAATGAGCAGTTCTTC. It translates to CSASNRVDYNEQFF. This rearrangement joins TRBV20-1 to TRBJ2-1, with D unresolved. Trimming took 3 bases from V and 3 from J, leaving 12 bases between them. The germline gives CDR1 DFQATT, CDR2 SNEGSKA (reference sequence). CDR3 size: 14 residues.

The chain employs TRBV20-1 and TRBJ2-1; 9 bases align to TRBD1. The length of the CDR3 is 13 residues. The germline V gene has CDR1 DFQATT and CDR2 SNEGSKA (reference sequence). V was clipped by 5 bases and J by 6 bases; unmatched bases: 5. This CDR3 is CSAGETGGNEQFF. The CDR3, as DNA: TGCAGTGCTGGTGAGACAGGGGGCAATGAGCAGTTCTTC.

V is TRBV30 and J is TRBJ2-3; the D gene is possibly TRBD2 (6 bases). CDR1 and CDR2 from the germline V gene are GTSNPN and SVGIG (reference sequence). This CDR3 region has 12 residues. V dropped 1 base and J dropped 6 bases, with 8 bases sitting between them. The CDR3 protein is CAWSAGGDTQYF. The CDR3 DNA is TGTGCCTGGAGTGCTGGAGGGGATACGCAGTATTTT.

The genes are TRBV10-3 and TRBJ2-2; TRBD1 matches 7 bases. Germline V gene sequence: CDR1 ENHRY, CDR2 SYGVKD. This CDR3 is built from 15 residues. The J segment lost 6 bases and the V segment lost 4 bases, leaving 8 bases of the junction unmatched. The CDR3 bases are TGTGCCATCAGTGTCGGGGACAGTCCTTCCGGGGAGCTGTTTTTT. It encodes CAISVGDSPSGELFF.

The chain joins TRBV4-1 to TRBJ1-1, with D perhaps matching TRBD1 (6 bases). The CDR3 length is 14 residues. The germline V and J ends were trimmed by 4 bases and 2 bases, with 11 bases remaining between them. Per the germline V gene, CDR1 is MGHRA and CDR2 is YSYEKL. The CDR3: CASSPRTANTEAFF. For the CDR3, the DNA is TGCGCCAGCAGCCCCCGGACAGCAAACACTGAAGCTTTCTTT.

This sequence joins TRBV6-1 and TRBJ2-1; the match to TRBD2 covers 11 bases. Judging by the DNA end, TRBJ2-7 fits better; the J call may be wrong. The CDR3 spans 15 residues. Germline CDR1 MNHNS, CDR2 SASEGT. The CDR3 DNA follows: TGTGCCAGCAGACTTACTAGCGGGAGTCCAAATGAGCAGTACTTC. It translates to CASRLTSGSPNEQYF.

This clonotype appeared once. The conserved phenylalanine or tryptophan normally closing the CDR3 is absent here, so this likely arose from a read error. This rearrangement joins TRBV29-1 to TRBJ2-5; the match to TRBD2 covers 9 bases. CDR3 length equals 17 residues. Germline lookup yields CDR1 SQVTM and CDR2 ANQGSEA. CDR3 sequence (DNA): TGCAACGTGAGGACTAGCGTGAGACCCAGGGGGCAAGAGACCCAGTACTTA. Translated: CNVRTSVRPRGQETQYL.

On this clonotype itself: A junction boundary mismatches the germline segment, possibly from a read error. V is TRBV5-8 and J is TRBJ2-5; D might be TRBD1 (5 bases). The CDR3 length is 13 residues. Germline V gene lookup returns CDR1 SGHTS and CDR2 YDEGEE. CDR3 nucleotides: TGTGCCAGTAGCTTGGCGGACAAAGAGACCCTGTACTTC. It specifies CASSLADKETLYF.

In DNA form, the CDR3 reads TGTGCCAGCAGGGACAGCGTGGGAGGGCCCCAGCATTTT. Its translation: CASRDSVGGPQHF. J is TRBJ1-5 and V is TRBV6-5, with a tentative D call TRBD1 (6 bases). The CDR3 has 13 residues. Deletions cut 6 bases from V and 9 bases from J, with 15 bases between. Germline V gene lookup returns CDR1 MNHEY and CDR2 SVGAGI.

The chain combines TRBV20-1 with TRBJ1-5; 8 bases line up with TRBD1. Germline assignment: CDR1 DFQATT and CDR2 SNEGSKA (reference sequence). The CDR3 spans 16 residues. V shed 0 bases, J shed 3 bases, and the junction held 7 bases outside the gene matches. The CDR3 loop reads CSARDMDRVLNQPQHF. The CDR3 DNA sequence: TGCAGTGCTAGAGATATGGACAGGGTTCTCAATCAGCCCCAGCATTTT.

The rearrangement uses TRBV11-3 and TRBJ1-2; the D is unclear. The CDR3 is 14 amino acids. Germline V gene lookup returns CDR1 SGHNT and CDR2 YENEEA. V was pared by 1 base and J by 1 base, with 7 bases between. CDR3: CASSLGPGNYGYTF. CDR3 DNA: TGTGCCAGCAGCTTAGGCCCGGGTAACTATGGCTACACCTTC.